This T cell receptor beta chain was obtained from a study of cytomegalovirus exposure and HLA in healthy donors. Primers included in the PCR were 60 Vbeta and 13 Jbeta primers. In the study's own analysis: Counted up in a later analysis, unique TCR beta chains came to 65 million to 100 million, with some 11 million shared. Profiling relied on immunoSEQ multiplex PCR, and the TCRdb table lists in-frame clones only, not all of them. V and J calls and clone size come straight from that table; D and trimming were deduced from the DNA. The sample lists around 150,000 clones, about 64% seen once, with 4% to 5.5% in the top ten. Note on this clone: Antigen specificity is unknown.

Study-level results: Later work associated fewer than 20,000 TCR beta sequences with HLA alleles at 0.05 false discovery rate. A classifier reportedly called cytomegalovirus status with high sensitivity and specificity. Cytomegalovirus-associated status was assigned to around 160 TCR beta chains.

Sequenced material: PBMCs. The sequence came from a man in his fifties or sixties in good health and CMV-seronegative.

The CDR3 DNA is TGTGCCAGCAGTTACGGACAAATGATCACAGATACGCAGTATTTT. It encodes CASSYGQMITDTQYF. The chain links TRBV6-5 to TRBJ2-3, with a tentative D call TRBD1 (5 bases). The length of the CDR3 is 15 residues. Per the germline V gene, CDR1 is MNHEY and CDR2 is SVGAGI. V shed 2 bases and J shed 2 bases, with 11 bases lying between them.